This TCR beta chain was obtained from a study of T cell responses to AZD1222 COVID-19 vaccine (TCRdb year 2021). For the study in its entirety: TCR sequencing covered about 230 trial participants: around 210 given two doses of AZD1222 and 26 given two doses of MenACWY control vaccine. Enrollment into the trials was organized by age into subgroups of 18-55, 56-69 and 70-plus years, and those subgroups contained roughly 150, 30 and 60 TCR-sequenced participants, respectively. General conclusions and limits of the study: The vaccine-associated CD4 TCRs covered the entire spike protein, and the dominant responses fell in regions 160-218 and 743-854. After two AZD1222 doses, spike-specific TCR breadth and depth were significantly higher than at day 0 and than in MenACWY recipients. Only five to seven AZD1222 recipients were SARS-CoV-2 seropositive at baseline, limiting conclusions about previously exposed vaccinees. The 56-69-year group was small, and its depth increase did not reach significance, likely because of low power. Reportedly, almost half of the unique spike-specific TCRs recognized epitopes lying outside the regions that are mutated in the B.1.351 and B.1.1.7 variants. Because no day 14 peak-response samples were available, repertoires were characterized only after the peak T cell response. Participants were mostly white British and included more females than males, and it was suggested by the authors that clonal diversity may have been underestimated.

The time point tag for this specimen amounts to: about 28 days (+/-7) after the second vaccine dose. Because spike-specific TCR depth and breadth did not differ between the two schedules, AZD1222 recipients who got a second dose at roughly 4 weeks were pooled with those who got a second dose at roughly 12 weeks. Vaccinee samples came from UK trials COV001 and COV002, including a single-blind randomized controlled phase 2/3 trial of AZD1222 (ChAdOx1 nCoV-19) in healthy adults. Trial participant PBMC samples were collected at day 0 and day 28 after the second dose for TCRbeta chain sequencing. Remarks on this clone: Its specific antigen is unknown. No per-base quality is available; no much larger clone lies one base away.

The CDR3 regions of human TCRbeta chains were analyzed by immunosequencing. On the authors' methods: Repertoire TCRs were checked for matches against a reference library of SARS-CoV-2-specific TCRs that had been generated using the MIRA antigen-specificity platform. Breadth was defined as the fraction of unique TCRs that were SARS-CoV-2-associated. Depth was defined as the fraction of total T cells that were SARS-CoV-2-associated. Using the MIRA data, every spike-specific TCR was mapped to the spike region that the TCR reacted to and assigned to either a CD4 or a CD8 class. Log10-transformed breadth and depth values were compared by one-way ANOVA with Sidak's multiple comparisons tests. What TCRdb holds here is the immuneACCESS table cut down to in-frame rearrangements. Part of the clones is not present; checked against another copy, under half of the missing clones reflect an unresolved V gene, and the others are unexplained. D and trimming were read from the DNA, whereas the V and J calls and clone size are those reported in that table. A total of about 160,000 clones appear in this sample, 88% of them only once. The top ten clones comprise about 4.5% of the sample.

From its cysteine to its phenylalanine, the CDR3 spans 12 amino acids. The kept DNA is CDR3 alone, 36 bases in frame from the first base. Trimming leaves V shorter by 4 bases and J shorter by 4 bases, with the junction holding 1 base beyond the gene matches. CDR1 and CDR2 were assigned from the germline V gene (reference sequence) as LGHDT and YNNKEL. Recombination joined TRBV3-1 (or the pseudogene TRBV3-2) with TRBJ2-7; 7 nucleotides in the junction match TRBD1. This receptor was identified in an adult who received the AZD1222 COVID-19 vaccine. The sample here was peripheral blood, taken 28 days after the second AZD1222 dose. The CDR3 has the sequence CASSRQGYEQYF. Read as DNA, the sequence is TGTGCCAGCAGCCGACAGGGTTACGAGCAGTACTTC.